Shown below are 12 T cell receptor beta chains from a single sample sequenced in a study of blood T cells in healthy people across ages. Together with a sample-barcoded 5' primer, a J-beta primer mix was included in a second PCR lasting about 7 to 11 cycles. MiXCR, run by TCRdb on the 5' RACE reads, gives a single entry per CDR3 protein. The data contain roughly 1.5 million distinct CDR3 sequences, about 45% of them singletons. Sequencing input: blood. The source of these receptors is a young woman in good health.

A few counts support this clonotype. The chain joins TRBV9 to TRBJ2-3; possibly TRBD2 for D (5 bases). V was shortened by 3 bases and J by 8 bases, with 16 bases between the two germline ends. CDR3 length: 14 amino acids. Germline lookup yields CDR1 SGDLS and CDR2 YYNGEE. CDR3 residues: CASSAGPLESTQYF. The DNA for the CDR3 is TGTGCCAGCAGCGCTGGCCCACTAGAGTCTACGCAGTATTTT.

This clonotype was detected only a few times. The gene calls are TRBV7-9 and TRBJ1-4; D not certain. CDR1 is SEHNR, CDR2 FQNEAQ, per germline (reference sequence). This CDR3 region has 13 residues. Between the trimmed V and J ends, which lost 10 bases and 7 bases, there was a span of 16 bases. CDR3 DNA: TGTGCCATCCCGGGCCTCGGCGGTGAAAAACTGTTTTTT. Protein: CAIPGLGGEKLFF.

This clonotype occurred a few times. The CDR3 protein is CASGEGSSAYNEQFF. The CDR3, as DNA: TGTGCTAGTGGTGAGGGATCTAGCGCGTACAATGAGCAGTTCTTC. The gene calls are TRBV12-5 and TRBJ2-1, with a tentative D call TRBD2 (6 bases). CDR1 and CDR2 from the germline V gene are LGHNT and FRNRAP. V gave up 5 bases and J gave up 4 bases, with 15 bases separating them. The CDR3 consists of 15 residues.

This chain links TRBV6-1 with TRBJ1-1; no clear D. V lost 0 bases and J 4 bases, leaving 6 bases between the germline ends. The CDR3 spans 13 residues. The germline CDR1 and CDR2 sequences are MNHNS and SASEGT. CDR3 sequence reads: CASSEASFTEAFF. As DNA, the CDR3 is TGTGCCAGCAGTGAAGCAAGTTTCACTGAAGCTTTCTTT.

This rearrangement joins TRBV20-1 to TRBJ1-2; no reliable D call. From germline, CDR1 is DFQATT and CDR2 SNEGSKA (reference sequence). Trimming pared 0 bases from V and 4 bases from J, leaving 12 bases between. CDR3 length: 14 residues. The CDR3 nucleotides read TGCAGTGCTAGAGATGACACAGCCCCCTATGGCTACACCTTC. Amino acids: CSARDDTAPYGYTF.

The V call is TRBV20-1, the J call TRBJ2-1, with unresolved D. Trimming shortened V by 5 bases and J by 10 bases, and 12 bases separated the two germline ends. The CDR3 is made up of 11 amino acids. The germline CDR1 and CDR2 sequences are DFQATT and SNEGSKA (reference sequence). The CDR3 DNA reads TGCAGTGCTCCTGTAACCACGGAGCAGTTCTTC. Amino acids: CSAPVTTEQFF.

The chain couples TRBV5-1 to TRBJ2-3; D not resolved. CDR1 and CDR2 from the germline V gene are SGHRS and YFSETQ. V lost 0 bases, J lost 4 bases, and 9 bases lay in between. This CDR3 contains 14 residues. The CDR3 coding sequence is TGCGCCAGCAGCTTGGAAGGCATTTCAGATACGCAGTATTTT. Translated: CASSLEGISDTQYF.

This clonotype was seen a handful of times. The chain couples TRBV11-1 to TRBJ2-3; 10 bases align to TRBD2. The CDR3 loop spans 18 amino acids. Germline V gene sequence: CDR1 SGHAT, CDR2 FQDESV (reference sequence). Trimming took 3 bases from V and 2 from J; bases not matched to a gene: 11. CDR3: CASSFPISGTSDTDTQYF. In nucleotides, the CDR3 is TGTGCCAGCAGCTTCCCAATCTCCGGGACTAGCGACACAGATACGCAGTATTTT. Variable domain in full (rest from reference TRBV11-1 and TRBJ2-3): EAEVAQSPRYKITEKSQAVAFWCDPISGHATLYWYRQILGQGPELLVQFQDESVVDDSQLPKDRFSAERLKGVDSTLKIQPAELGDSAMYLCASSFPISGTSDTDTQYFGPGTRLTVL.

This clonotype was seen a handful of times. The V gene is TRBV7-2, the J gene TRBJ2-7; 7 bases line up with TRBD1. V shed 5 bases, J shed 0 bases, and the junction held 4 bases outside the gene matches. This CDR3 region has 14 residues. Germline loops: CDR1 SGHTA, CDR2 FQGNSA. Here the CDR3 DNA reads TGTGCCAGCAGCCAAAGACAGGGCTCCTACGAGCAGTACTTC. This translates into CASSQRQGSYEQYF.

This clonotype has at least ten counts. The J gene is TRBJ1-2, the V gene TRBV12-3 or TRBV12-4; no clear D gene. Trimming pared 2 bases from V and 8 bases from J, leaving 6 bases between. The CDR3 loop spans 11 amino acids. The CDR3 loop is CASSLIYGYTF. The CDR3 DNA sequence: TGTGCCAGCAGTTTAATATACGGCTACACCTTC.

This clonotype occurred a few times. CDR3 coding DNA: TGTGCCAGCAGTTACGCGGGCACAGATACGCAGTATTTT. Its protein product is CASSYAGTDTQYF. The gene calls are TRBV6-5 and TRBJ2-3, with D hard to call. Trimming shortened V by 2 bases and J by 1 base, and 4 bases separated the two germline ends. Germline CDR1 and CDR2: MNHEY and SVGAGI. The CDR3 totals 13 residues.

The chain uses TRBV7-9 and TRBJ2-1; 7 positions agree with TRBD1. V was pared by 5 bases and J by 0 bases, with 10 bases of the junction left unmatched. CDR3 length: 17 residues. The germline CDR1 and CDR2 sequences are SEHNR and FQNEAQ (reference sequence). Here the CDR3 DNA reads TGTGCCAGCAGCCCCCCGGGACGGGACAGCTCCTACAATGAGCAGTTCTTC. Its translation: CASSPPGRDSSYNEQFF.